The next 16 T cell receptor beta chains were all read from a single sample in a study of blood T cell repertoires in COVID-19. Generated by immunoSEQ multiplex PCR, the TCRdb table keeps only in-frame clones and is missing some. The sample gives 17,000 or so clones, 90% to 95% of which show up once; 6.5% to 7.5% is in the top ten. Sequenced: peripheral blood. Every receptor here comes from a human donor in a cohort sampled during active COVID-19.

The CDR3 reads CASTPGQGNYGYTF. CDR3 bases: TGTGCCAGTACCCCGGGACAGGGAAACTATGGCTACACCTTC. V gene TRBV19 combines with J gene TRBJ1-2; the match to TRBD1 covers 9 bases. CDR1 and CDR2 (germline): LNHDA, SQIVND (reference sequence). The CDR3 is 14 residues long. V shed 7 bases and J 2 bases; nucleotides not matched to a gene: 5.

The chain combines TRBV11-2 with TRBJ2-3; D gene ambiguous. The CDR3 has 11 residues. V was cut by 5 bases and J by 6 bases, with 6 bases left in between. Germline V gives CDR1 SGHAT, CDR2 FQNNGV. CDR3 region: CASSPADTQYF. CDR3 DNA sequence: TGTGCCAGCAGCCCCGCGGATACGCAGTATTTT.

J is TRBJ2-1 and V is TRBV9; 9 positions match TRBD2. CDR1 is SGDLS, CDR2 YYNGEE, per germline. The V gene end was trimmed by 4 bases and the J gene end by 1 base; junction bases not matched to a gene: 6. The CDR3 extends over 16 amino acids. CDR3 DNA: TGTGCCAGCAGCCCTAGCGGGATAAGGTCCTACAATGAGCAGTTCTTC. Protein sequence: CASSPSGIRSYNEQFF.

The rearrangement links TRBV19 to TRBJ2-2, with D uncertain. The CDR3 loop spans 14 amino acids. CDR1 LNHDA and CDR2 SQIVND come from the germline V gene (reference sequence). V shed 9 bases and J shed 4 bases, with 15 bases lying between them. The CDR3 nucleotides read TGTGCCAGCACCTCTACAGTTTCCACCGGGGAGCTGTTTTTT. Translated, it gives CASTSTVSTGELFF.

The J gene is TRBJ1-2, the V gene TRBV5-1; D might be TRBD1 (5 bases). This CDR3 is built from 14 residues. CDR1 and CDR2 from the germline V gene are SGHRS and YFSETQ. V lost 4 bases and J lost 7, with 17 bases in between. As DNA, the CDR3 is TGCGCCAGCAGCAACCAGGGTGGTCTGGTTGGCTACACCTTC. Amino acids: CASSNQGGLVGYTF.

This chain connects TRBV6-5 to TRBJ1-5; TRBD1 matches at 8 bases. The germline V gene has CDR1 MNHEY and CDR2 SVGAGI. The V segment lost 6 bases and the J segment 11 bases; nucleotides outside the gene matches: 15. This CDR3 is 15 amino acids long. The CDR3 coding sequence is TGTGCCAGCAGCCCGGACAGGGCAAATCAGCTAGCCCAGCATTTT. Amino acid sequence: CASSPDRANQLAQHF.

The genes are TRBV5-6 and TRBJ1-2, with D unclear. The CDR3 has 16 amino acids. Trimming shortened V by 5 bases and J by 6 bases, and 23 bases separated the two germline ends. The V gene's germline CDR1 is SGHDT and CDR2 YYEEEE. CDR3 nucleotides: TGTGCCAGCAGTCATATTCGGGGAGAAATAGGCCATGGCTACACCTTC. Its protein is CASSHIRGEIGHGYTF.

The chain joins TRBV7-9 to TRBJ2-5; 9 bases line up with TRBD1. The CDR3 consists of 13 residues. Germline trimming cut 8 bases from V and 1 base from J; bases unmatched to any gene: 2. CDR1 is SEHNR, CDR2 FQNEAQ, per germline (reference sequence). The CDR3 DNA follows: TGTGCCAGCCTGGGACAGGGCCAAGAGACCCAGTACTTC. It translates to CASLGQGQETQYF.

This chain links TRBV28 with TRBJ1-6; D might be TRBD1 (6 bases). V was clipped by 2 bases and J by 7 bases, with 12 bases between them. Looked up from germline, CDR1 is MDHEN and CDR2 is SYDVKM. The CDR3 has 15 amino acids. CDR3 loop: CASSLPGEINSPLHF. The CDR3 nucleotides are TGTGCCAGCAGTTTACCAGGGGAAATCAATTCACCCCTCCACTTT.

The J gene is TRBJ1-2, the V gene TRBV4-2; TRBD1 is a possible D gene (5 bases). The V gene lost 0 bases and the J gene lost 5 bases, with 13 bases spanning the gap. CDR1 is LGHNA and CDR2 is YNFKEQ in the germline V gene. This CDR3 contains 15 residues. CDR3 loop: CASSQEEGTRYGYTF. CDR3 nucleotide sequence: TGTGCCAGCAGCCAAGAGGAGGGGACCAGGTATGGCTACACCTTC.

The rearrangement uses TRBV19 and TRBJ1-5, with a possible D match to TRBD1 (6 bases). The CDR3 covers 13 residues. Germline assignment: CDR1 LNHDA and CDR2 SQIVND (reference sequence). CDR3 sequence: CAGGGFGNQPQHF. The CDR3 DNA reads TGTGCTGGGGGGGGCTTTGGGAATCAGCCCCAGCATTTT.

The chain combines TRBV6-5 with TRBJ2-5, with TRBD2 matching over 8 bases. The trim removed 5 bases at V and 7 bases at J, leaving 9 bases unmatched. Germline values: CDR1 MNHEY, CDR2 SVGAGI. The CDR3 is 14 residues long. This CDR3 reads CASSQGLAGRTQYF. CDR3 DNA sequence: TGTGCCAGCAGTCAGGGGCTAGCGGGCCGGACCCAGTACTTC.

This sequence joins TRBV11-3 and TRBJ2-2; 7 positions agree with TRBD1. V shed 5 bases, J shed 6 bases, and the junction held 9 bases outside the gene matches. The CDR3 loop spans 15 amino acids. Germline V gives CDR1 SGHNT, CDR2 YENEEA. The chain's CDR3 is CASSGRDRASGELFF. The CDR3 nucleotides read TGTGCCAGCAGCGGCCGCGACAGGGCGTCCGGGGAGCTGTTTTTT.

The chain uses TRBV7-9 and TRBJ2-5, with D perhaps matching TRBD2 (5 bases). CDR3 length: 14 amino acids. CDR1 SEHNR and CDR2 FQNEAQ come from the germline V gene (reference sequence). The germline V and J ends were trimmed by 1 base and 5 bases, with 11 bases remaining between them. The CDR3 bases are TGTGCCAGCAGCTTAGGTTCCCCGGGGGAGACCCAGTACTTC. Protein: CASSLGSPGETQYF.

The rearrangement joins TRBV2 to TRBJ1-6; no definite D call. Trimming pared 4 bases from V and 0 bases from J, leaving 4 bases between. This CDR3 contains 14 residues. The germline V gene has CDR1 SNHLY and CDR2 FYNNEI. In DNA, the CDR3 is TGTGCCAGCAGTGGAGACTCCTATAATTCACCCCTCCACTTT. Its translation is CASSGDSYNSPLHF.

This clone was detected only a few times. The chain has TRBV12-3 or TRBV12-4 and TRBJ1-3; the D is unclear. V lost 6 bases, J lost 2 bases, and 5 bases lay in between. This CDR3 spans 12 amino acids. The DNA for the CDR3 is TGTGCCAGCAGGACACCTGGAAACACCATATATTTT. This gives the protein CASRTPGNTIYF.